These 12 T cell receptor beta chains originate from one sample sequenced in a study of blood T cell repertoires in COVID-19. Here immunoSEQ multiplex PCR was the method, and the copy in TCRdb shows in-frame clones only, minus some. The sample contains fewer than 250,000 clones, about 82% of which appear only once. Source material: peripheral blood. The receptor source for this set is an elderly woman with COVID-19, enrolled during active disease.

This clone was observed once. The CDR3 DNA follows: TGTGCCAGTAGAGAGTCGGGAACGCTTGATCAGCCCCAGCATTTT. Its protein is CASRESGTLDQPQHF. The chain has TRBV19 and TRBJ1-5; D not resolved. The CDR3 runs 15 residues. Germline CDR1 LNHDA, CDR2 SQIVND (reference sequence). Trimming pared 6 bases from V and 5 bases from J, leaving 17 bases between.

The chain joins TRBV2 to TRBJ1-6, with 7 bases that match TRBD1. This CDR3 region has 14 residues. The trim removed 3 bases at V and 7 bases at J, leaving 3 bases unmatched. The germline V gene has CDR1 SNHLY and CDR2 FYNNEI. As DNA, the CDR3 is TGTGCCAGCAGTGATTCCAGGGGGAATTCACCCCTCCACTTT. This sequence encodes CASSDSRGNSPLHF.

The V gene is TRBV7-2, the J gene TRBJ1-3; D remains unclear. Trimming cost V 3 bases and J 0 bases, with 12 bases left between them. The CDR3 loop spans 16 amino acids. Germline V gives CDR1 SGHTA, CDR2 FQGNSA. The CDR3 bases are TGTGCCAGCAGCTTCTCGGGCGGGAACTCTGGAAACACCATATATTTT. Its translation: CASSFSGGNSGNTIYF.

The gene calls are TRBV6-5 and TRBJ1-5; TRBD1 matches at 9 bases. This CDR3 is built from 15 residues. V lost 7 bases and J lost 6; bases outside the gene matches: 10. Germline V gives CDR1 MNHEY, CDR2 SVGAGI. CDR3 nucleotides: TGTGCCAGCAAACGAACCGGGACAGGGATTCAGCCCCAGCATTTT. It encodes CASKRTGTGIQPQHF.

J is TRBJ1-2 and V is TRBV5-1, with 9 positions matching TRBD1. V dropped 6 bases and J dropped 4; count of bases not matched to a gene: 16. This CDR3 comprises 17 residues. CDR1 is SGHRS, CDR2 YFSETQ, per germline. Here the CDR3 DNA reads TGCGCCAGCACTACCCAATCAGGGGGGACAGGGAGCTATGGCTACACCTTC. The encoded protein is CASTTQSGGTGSYGYTF.

Turning to this clone: At one end the junction does not follow the germline gene, possibly because of a read error. The rearrangement uses TRBV7-7 and TRBJ2-2, with 11 bases matching TRBD2. Germline CDR1 is SSHAT and CDR2 is FNYEAQ (reference sequence). The length of the CDR3 is 16 residues. Here the CDR3 reads CASSSGTSGNTGELFF. Written as DNA, the CDR3 is TGTGCTAGCAGCTCCGGGACTAGCGGCAACACCGGGGAGCTGTTTTTT.

The rearrangement uses TRBV10-1 and TRBJ2-5; D may be TRBD2 (5 bases). This CDR3 is 13 amino acids long. Trimming left V 3 bases short and J 2 bases short, with 7 bases between. Looked up from germline, CDR1 is WNHNN and CDR2 is SYGVQD (reference sequence). CDR3 residues: CASSDRGQETQYF. The DNA of the CDR3 is TGCGCCAGCAGTGACCGGGGACAAGAGACCCAGTACTTC.

V is TRBV3-1 (or the pseudogene TRBV3-2) and J is TRBJ1-6; 7 bases fit TRBD1. The CDR3 contains 16 residues. V was clipped by 4 bases and J by 2 bases; unmatched bases: 5. The germline gives CDR1 LGHDT, CDR2 YNNKEL (reference sequence). In DNA form, the CDR3 reads TGTGCCAGCAGCCCGCCAGGGGGAACCTATAATTCACCCCTCCACTTT. Protein sequence: CASSPPGGTYNSPLHF.

V and J are TRBV21-1 and TRBJ2-1; the D call in the table, TRBD2, was not verified against the DNA. TRBV21-1 is listed as a pseudogene. CDR3 length: 15 residues. The CDR3 region has the DNA TGTGCCAGCAGCAGCCAACTAGCGGGGGTTAATGAGCAGTTCTTC. Amino acids: CASSSQLAGVNEQFF.

J is TRBJ2-2 and V is TRBV5-1; 13 bases match TRBD2. Unmatched junction bases numbered 2, after V lost 3 bases and J lost 0 bases. This CDR3 is 17 amino acids long. From germline, CDR1 is SGHRS and CDR2 YFSETQ. The CDR3 DNA follows: TGCGCCAGCAGCTGGACTAGCGGGGGTGCGAACACCGGGGAGCTGTTTTTT. Residues: CASSWTSGGANTGELFF. The whole variable domain, filled in from reference TRBV5-1 and TRBJ2-2, reads KAGVTQTPRYLIKTRGQQVTLSCSPISGHRSVSWYQQTPGQGLQFLFEYFSETQRNKGNFPGRFSGRQFSNSRSEMNVSTLELGDSALYLCASSWTSGGANTGELFFGEGSRLTVL.

The V and J genes are TRBV18 and TRBJ2-3, with 7 bases matching TRBD2. The trim removed 3 bases at V and 2 bases at J, leaving 5 bases unmatched. Looked up from germline, CDR1 is KGHSH and CDR2 is LQKENI. This CDR3 spans 15 amino acids. The CDR3 sequence is CASSPGLEDTDTQYF. The CDR3 coding sequence is TGTGCCAGCTCACCTGGACTAGAGGACACAGATACGCAGTATTTT.

The DNA of the CDR3 is TGTGCCAGCAGCCGCGACAGGGCCTATGGCTACACCTTC. Protein product: CASSRDRAYGYTF. The V gene is TRBV11-2, the J gene TRBJ1-2; 7 bases match TRBD1. J was trimmed by 4 bases and V by 5 bases; bases with no gene match: 4. CDR1 is SGHAT and CDR2 is FQNNGV in the germline V gene. The CDR3 sequence is 13 residues long. The full variable domain, with the rest looked up from reference TRBV11-2 and TRBJ1-2, is EAGVAQSPRYKIIEKRQSVAFWCNPISGHATLYWYQQILGQGPKLLIQFQNNGVVDDSQLPKDRFSAERLKGVDSTLKIQPAKLEDSAVYLCASSRDRAYGYTFGSGTRLTVV.